The rows below give T cell receptor beta chains drawn from one sample of a study of kidney transplant recipient with SARS-CoV-2 infection. TCRdb reanalysed the reads using MiXCR and keeps one entry per CDR3 protein. The sample has 250,000 or so distinct CDR3 sequences; under 30% are singletons. The sequencing here drew on a blood sample, taken at baseline and between days 110 and 120 from a kidney transplant recipient. The origin of the receptors is a young adult male patient who had COVID-19 and was a kidney transplant recipient. Certain T cells may be donor cells from the graft. Each CDR3 is given with its conserved first and last residue. D genes are given only for firm matches. The listing skips clone size in some rows; elsewhere it reads once, few, many or a size class.

TRBD2,-,TRBJ2-4,16,TRBV7-2,TGTGCCGGCAGCTTTTCCCAGGGACTAGTTAGGAACATTCAGTACTTC,CAGSFSQGLVRNIQYF
-,many,TRBJ2-7,14,TRBV5-1,TGCGCCAGCAGCTTGGAGGGCAGCTCCTACGAGCAGTACTTC,CASSLEGSSYEQYF
-,-,TRBJ2-1,13,TRBV12-3/TRBV12-4,TGTGCCAGCACCCTGGCTAGCGAAAGTGAGCAGTTCTTC,CASTLASESEQFF
TRBD1,many,TRBJ2-6,17,TRBV7-3,TGTGCCAGCAGCTTAGGGACAGGGCTCGGAGGGGCCAACGTCCTGACTTTC,CASSLGTGLGGANVLTF
-,many,TRBJ1-6,13,TRBV6-5,TGTGCCAGCAGCCGCAGGGTTCTAGCACCCCTCCACTTT,CASSRRVLAPLHF
TRBD1,few,TRBJ2-1,14,TRBV4-1,TGCGCCAGCAGCCATTGGGGACAGTACAATGAGCAGTTCTTC,CASSHWGQYNEQFF
-,-,TRBJ1-2,17,TRBV3-1,TGTGCCAGCAGCATGGTCCACACCCCTCGAAAGACCTATGGCTACACCTTC,CASSMVHTPRKTYGYTF
-,many,TRBJ1-4,13,TRBV27,TGTGCCAGCAGTTTATGGAGTAATGAAAAACTGTTTTTT,CASSLWSNEKLFF
-,many,TRBJ2-5,14,TRBV5-4,TGTGCCAGCAGCACCGGGACCACAAAAGAGACCCAGTACTTC,CASSTGTTKETQYF
TRBD1,many,TRBJ1-2,15,TRBV5-4,TGTGCCAGCAGCCTACCCAACAGGGGCGACGGTGGCTACACCTTC,CASSLPNRGDGGYTF
TRBD1,many,TRBJ1-2,15,TRBV10-3,TGTGCCATCAGTGAGTCGGACAGGGGTAGCTATGGCTACACCTTC,CAISESDRGSYGYTF
TRBD1,many,TRBJ2-7,16,TRBV5-1,TGCGCCAGCAGCTTGTTTCTGGGACAGGGTAACTACGAGCAGTACTTC,CASSLFLGQGNYEQYF
TRBD2,many,TRBJ2-7,15,TRBV6-2/TRBV6-3,TGTGCCAGCATCGCGGGCAGCGGGAGGGGGTACGAGCAGTACTTC,CASIAGSGRGYEQYF
-,-,TRBJ2-1,16,TRBV23-1,TGCGCCAGCAGTCAAATTGGGGGATGGAGGATGAGTGAGCAGTTCTTC,CASSQIGGWRMSEQFF
-,many,TRBJ1-6,14,TRBV6-5,TGTGCCAGCAGGCGAGACGGATATAATTCACCCCTCCACTTT,CASRRDGYNSPLHF
-,few,TRBJ2-7,14,TRBV27,TGTGCCAGCAGAGGACTGGGCCAGGCGTACGAGCAGTACTTC,CASRGLGQAYEQYF
-,-,TRBJ2-1,16,TRBV5-1,TGCGCCAGCAGCTTGGACCTTGCGCAGGGCTACAATGAGCAGTTCTTC,CASSLDLAQGYNEQFF
-,-,TRBJ2-5,14,TRBV5-1,TGCGCCAGCAGCTTGGAGGTGATTCAAGAGACCCAGTACTTC,CASSLEVIQETQYF
TRBD2,many,TRBJ2-2,16,TRBV28,TGTGCCAGCAGTTCCAGCGGGAGAGGTCGAACCGGGGAGCTGTTTTTT,CASSSSGRGRTGELFF
TRBD2,-,TRBJ2-3,18,TRBV9,TGTGCCAGCAGCGTATTCGGACTAGCGGGGGATCGGCCGCGTACGCAGTATTTT,CASSVFGLAGDRPRTQYF
-,few,TRBJ2-3,15,TRBV10-3,TGTGCCATCAGTGATCGGCAGGGAAACACAGATACGCAGTATTTT,CAISDRQGNTDTQYF
-,many,TRBJ1-2,17,TRBV7-6,TGTGCCAGCAGCCTTGGGCCTGAATCTCGAAAGACCTATGGCTACACCTTC,CASSLGPESRKTYGYTF
-,many,TRBJ2-2,13,TRBV12-3/TRBV12-4,TGTGCCAGCAGTTTGAGGGACGGCGGGGAGCTGTTTTTT,CASSLRDGGELFF
-,-,TRBJ2-4,17,TRBV21-1,TGTGCCAGCAGTTCGGCCATAGCTACAGCAAAGAAAAACATTCAGTACTTC,CASSSAIATAKKNIQYF
-,few,TRBJ2-3,14,TRBV2,TGTGCCAGCACCCCTCCGGATATCACAGATACGCAGTATTTT,CASTPPDITDTQYF
TRBD1,many,TRBJ2-7,18,TRBV4-1,TGCGCCAGCAGCCAAACCATCGGTGGGGACAGGTCCCCCTACGAGCAGTACTTC,CASSQTIGGDRSPYEQYF
-,-,TRBJ1-2,17,TRBV10-1,TGCGCCAGCAGTAACACCTTAAGATCGCGAAAGACCTATGGCTACACCTTC,CASSNTLRSRKTYGYTF
-,-,TRBJ1-2,15,TRBV23-1,TGCGCCAGCAGCCATACTACAGGGTGCGACTATGACTACACCTTC,CASSHTTGCDYDYTF
TRBD1,many,TRBJ2-7,15,TRBV5-8,TGTGCCAGCAGCTCCCGGGACAGGGGACACTACGAGCAGTACTTC,CASSSRDRGHYEQYF
-,many,TRBJ1-4,13,TRBV14,TGTGCCAGCAGCCGGCAGGGGATTGAAAAACTGTTTTTT,CASSRQGIEKLFF
-,many,TRBJ2-2,13,TRBV10-3,TGTGCCAGCGAAGGGGAGAACACCGGGGAGCTGTTTTTT,CASEGENTGELFF
-,many,TRBJ1-3,16,TRBV5-1,TGCGCCAGCAGCTTGGGGGCCCAGGGGTTTGGAAACACCATATATTTT,CASSLGAQGFGNTIYF
-,few,TRBJ2-3,17,TRBV21-1,TGTGCCAGCAGTTGTACATTAGCTACAGTCATGCAAGATACGCAGTATTTT,CASSCTLATVMQDTQYF
TRBD1,many,TRBJ2-7,13,TRBV28,TGTGCCAGCAGCTCCCGGACAGGCGGCGAGCAGTACTTC,CASSSRTGGEQYF
-,-,TRBJ1-2,17,TRBV4-1,TGCGCCAGCAGCATTAAGTACTTGAACCGAAAGACCTATGGCTACACCTTC,CASSIKYLNRKTYGYTF
-,many,TRBJ1-2,17,TRBV19,TGTGCCAGTAGTGAAAAGCTGACAAATCGAAAGACCTATGGCTACACCTTC,CASSEKLTNRKTYGYTF
-,-,TRBJ2-6,17,TRBV9,TGTGCCGGCAGCGCCCCGGACTCCTCCACTGGGGCCAACGTCCTGACTTTC,CAGSAPDSSTGANVLTF
-,many,TRBJ2-2,18,TRBV3-1,TGTGCCAGCAGCCCTCCATTTCCCATTTCAGGCTTGACCGGGGAGCTGTTTTTT,CASSPPFPISGLTGELFF
-,many,TRBJ2-2,13,TRBV11-3,TGTGCCAGCAGCCCCTCAAGGGCCGGGGAGCTGTTTTTT,CASSPSRAGELFF
-,-,TRBJ2-6,17,TRBV8-2,TGTGGCAGAGATTATAGGATAACACAAAGTCGGGCCAACGTCCCGACTTTC,CGRDYRITQSRANVPTF
TRBD1,many,TRBJ1-2,16,TRBV4-1,TGCGCCAGCAGCCCGACAGGGGCGCAAGATAACTATGGCTACACCTTC,CASSPTGAQDNYGYTF
-,many,TRBJ1-5,14,TRBV4-1,TGCGCCAGCAGGGAAAGAGCAGGGGAGCAGCCCCAGCATTTT,CASRERAGEQPQHF
-,many,TRBJ1-1,15,TRBV7-6,TGTGCCAGCAGCTATTATGGCGGGGGGATCTCTGAAGCTTTCTTT,CASSYYGGGISEAFF
TRBD2,-,TRBJ2-1,15,TRBV20-1,TGCAGCCCTAAACCCCCGGCTAGCGGGAGTTATGAGCAGTTCTTC,CSPKPPASGSYEQFF
TRBD1,-,TRBJ1-2,14,TRBV14,TGTGCCAACAGCCCTATGACAGGGAACTATGGCCACACCTTC,CANSPMTGNYGHTF
-,many,TRBJ2-7,11,TRBV20-1,TGCAGTGCTAGCAGAGGTACCGAGCAGTACTTC,CSASRGTEQYF
-,many,TRBJ2-7,14,TRBV2,TGTGCCAGCAGGGGTCAGCGGAACAGCTACGAGCAGTACTTC,CASRGQRNSYEQYF
-,many,TRBJ2-7,14,TRBV19,TGTGCCAGTAGTGAGGGACTTCTCGGAGGGGAGCAGTACTTC,CASSEGLLGGEQYF
TRBD1,many,TRBJ1-3,15,TRBV11-2,TGTGCCAGCAGCCAGGACAGGGGTGCTGGAAACACCATATATTTT,CASSQDRGAGNTIYF
-,few,TRBJ1-5,14,TRBV20-1,TGCAGTGCTAGTTTGAGGGGTTCCAATCAGCCCCAGCATTTT,CSASLRGSNQPQHF
-,many,TRBJ1-2,13,TRBV11-2,TGTGCCAGCAGGCCCTCGTGGGATGATGGCTACACCTTC,CASRPSWDDGYTF
TRBD2,-,TRBJ2-2,18,TRBV12-3/TRBV12-4,TGTGCCAGCAGTTCGGGACTAGCGGGGGGCCAAAACACCGGGGAGCTGTTTTTT,CASSSGLAGGQNTGELFF
TRBD1,-,TRBJ2-3,16,TRBV6-6,TGTGCCAGCAGTTACTTCCGGGACAGGGGCATAGATACGCAGTATTTT,CASSYFRDRGIDTQYF
-,-,TRBJ2-1,11,TRBV30,TGTGCCTGGAGTAGTTACAATGAGCAGCTCTTC,CAWSSYNEQLF
TRBD2,-,TRBJ2-1,14,TRBV20-1,TGCAATGCTAGTGTCCTAGCGGGACGGAATGAGCAGTTCTTC,CNASVLAGRNEQFF
-,-,TRBJ1-2,17,TRBV25-1,TGTGCCCGCAGTGGAATGCGAGAACTGGGGAAGACCTATGGCTACACCTTC,CARSGMRELGKTYGYTF
-,many,TRBJ1-2,17,TRBV7-1,TGTGCCAGCAGCTACGTTTATCACGAGGGAAAGACCTATGGCTACACCTTC,CASSYVYHEGKTYGYTF